Listed below are T cell receptor beta chains from one sample, sequenced in a study of cytomegalovirus exposure and HLA in healthy donors. The assay was immunoSEQ multiplex PCR, and TCRdb's table has in-frame clones only and misses some. The table lists about 140,000 clones, about 79% of them singletons, with under 4.5% in the top ten. Sequenced: PBMCs. These receptors were collected from a man between 40 and 49 years old in good health and CMV-seropositive. Each CDR3 is given with its conserved first and last residue. A D gene is named only where the DNA matches it firmly. Clone size is stated in some rows and not others, as once, few, many or a class when expanded.

>TRBV5-1|-|-|TRBJ1-5
CASSLEGGIAQPQHF
TGCGCCAGCAGCTTGGAAGGGGGAATAGCTCAGCCCCAGCATTTT
>TRBV13|-|-|TRBJ2-7
CASSLGQGIYEQYF
TGTGCCAGCAGCTTAGGGCAGGGGATCTACGAGCAGTACTTC
>TRBV7-2|TRBD1|-|TRBJ1-2
CASRADRGDYGYTF
TGTGCCAGCAGAGCGGACAGGGGGGACTATGGCTACACCTTC
>TRBV9|TRBD2|-|TRBJ2-5
CASSRGLVDFSGTQYF
TGTGCCAGCAGCCGCGGACTAGTGGATTTTAGTGGGACCCAGTACTTC
>TRBV4-3|TRBD2|-|TRBJ2-2
CASSQQGLAGGTNTGELFF
TGCGCCAGCAGCCAACAGGGACTAGCGGGGGGGACGAACACCGGGGAGCTGTTTTTT
>TRBV11-2|-|-|TRBJ1-1
CASSLGLQPPVNTEAFF
TGTGCCAGCAGCTTAGGACTGCAGCCCCCCGTGAACACTGAAGCTTTCTTT
>TRBV29-1|TRBD2|-|TRBJ2-1
CSARVAGAEQFF
TGCAGCGCCAGGGTAGCGGGAGCTGAGCAGTTCTTC
>TRBV5-4|TRBD1|-|TRBJ1-2
CASSTRQGESF
TGTGCCAGCAGCACAAGACAGGGGGAAAGCTTC
>TRBV29-1|TRBD2|-|TRBJ2-1
CSARGGRGGANEQFF
TGCAGCGCAAGAGGGGGTCGCGGGGGGGCCAATGAGCAGTTCTTC
>TRBV5-1|-|-|TRBJ2-3
CASRSTGTDTQYF
TGCGCCAGCAGGAGTACAGGCACAGATACGCAGTATTTT
>TRBV9|TRBD2|-|TRBJ2-1
CASSETSGGYNEQFF
TGTGCCAGCAGCGAGACTAGCGGGGGCTACAATGAGCAGTTCTTC
>TRBV9|TRBD2|-|TRBJ2-7
CASSVALADTYEQYF
TGTGCCAGCAGCGTAGCACTAGCGGACACCTACGAGCAGTACTTC
>TRBV10-1|TRBD2|-|TRBJ2-3
CASSEGASGRRQYF
TGCGCCAGCAGTGAGGGGGCTAGCGGGAGAAGGCAGTATTTT
>TRBV6-5|TRBD1|-|TRBJ1-1
CASSFRDRVAEAFF
TGTGCCAGCAGTTTCCGGGACAGGGTGGCTGAAGCTTTCTTT
>TRBV7-9|-|-|TRBJ1-1
CASSGEGMSTEAFF
TGTGCCAGCAGCGGGGAGGGGATGAGCACTGAAGCTTTCTTT
>TRBV18|-|-|TRBJ1-5
CASSPSALANQPQHF
TGTGCCAGCTCACCGTCTGCCCTAGCAAATCAGCCCCAGCATTTT
>TRBV5-6|-|-|TRBJ1-2
CASSLDRVHGYTF
TGTGCCAGCAGCTTGGACAGGGTTCATGGCTACACCTTC
>TRBV7-9|-|-|TRBJ2-7
CASSDRDFLSYEQYF
TGTGCCAGCAGCGACCGGGACTTTCTCTCCTACGAGCAGTACTTC
>TRBV6-5|-|-|TRBJ1-5
CASSTSMNRGQHF
TGTGCCAGCAGTACCAGTATGAATCGGGGCCAGCATTTT
>TRBV12-5|TRBD1|few|TRBJ1-2
CASGRTGTNYGYTF
TGTGCTAGTGGTCGGACAGGGACTAACTATGGCTACACCTTC
>TRBV7-2|-|-|TRBJ1-2
CASSSYSGYTF
TGTGCCAGCAGTTCTTATAGTGGCTACACCTTC
>TRBV19|-|-|TRBJ2-3
CASSIGAGNTDTQYF
TGTGCCAGTAGTATAGGGGCGGGTAACACAGATACGCAGTATTTT
>TRBV7-2|-|-|TRBJ1-1
CASSLAVFGTEAFF
TGTGCCAGCAGCTTAGCCGTATTCGGGACTGAAGCTTTCTTT
>TRBV2|-|-|TRBJ1-3
CASSDGGRGSSGNTIYF
TGTGCCAGCAGTGATGGCGGGCGGGGAAGCTCTGGAAACACCATATATTTT
>TRBV27|-|-|TRBJ1-5
CASSLTGPQPQHF
TGTGCCAGCTCCCTTACAGGGCCTCAGCCCCAGCATTTT
>TRBV12-2|-|-|TRBJ2-7
CASRLAPTGPGGEQYF
TGTGCAAGTCGCTTAGCGCCGACAGGGCCAGGTGGCGAGCAGTACTTC
>TRBV13|TRBD1|-|TRBJ1-1
CASSPTGEAAEAFF
TGTGCCAGCAGCCCCACAGGGGAGGCGGCTGAAGCTTTCTTT
>TRBV2|-|-|TRBJ1-2
CASSSRQTEYGYTF
TGTGCCAGCAGTTCCCGACAGACGGAATATGGCTACACCTTC
>TRBV27|-|few|TRBJ1-5
CASSRQSYSNQPQHF
TGTGCCAGCAGTAGACAAAGCTATAGCAATCAGCCCCAGCATTTT
>TRBV6-5|-|-|TRBJ1-2
CASSYTPSYGYTF
TGTGCCAGCAGTTACACCCCCAGCTATGGCTACACCTTC
>TRBV19|TRBD1|-|TRBJ1-5
CASSSQGGISNQPQHF
TGTGCCAGTAGTAGCCAGGGGGGAATATCCAATCAGCCCCAGCATTTT
>TRBV25-1|TRBD1|few|TRBJ2-1
CASSGLGTEGNFF
TGTGCCAGCAGTGGCCTAGGGACAGAAGGTAATTTCTTC
>TRBV30|TRBD1|-|TRBJ1-2
CAWSVGQGQGYTF
TGTGCCTGGAGTGTGGGACAGGGCCAGGGCTACACCTTC
>TRBV6-6|-|-|TRBJ2-7
CASSYKGGIGSYEQYF
TGTGCCAGCAGTTATAAGGGGGGGATTGGGTCCTACGAGCAGTACTTC
>TRBV15|-|-|TRBJ1-5
CATSQGGASNQPQHF
TGTGCCACCAGTCAGGGCGGGGCTAGCAATCAGCCCCAGCATTTT
>TRBV19|-|-|TRBJ2-1
CASSPYQNEQFF
TGTGCCAGTAGTCCCTACCAAAATGAGCAGTTCTTC